The rows below give T cell receptor beta chains drawn from one sample of a study of T cell changes during pregnancy in multiple sclerosis. Produced via immunoSEQ multiplex PCR; TCRdb's table is partial and in-frame only. The table shows about 84,000 clones, with 90% to 95% occurring only once. This material consisted of peripheral blood, taken in the second trimester of pregnancy. Receptors were obtained from a female donor in good health, enrolled as a control in a pregnancy study. CDR3s include the opening cysteine and the closing phenylalanine or tryptophan. A D gene is named only where the DNA matches it firmly. Size values are once, few and many counts, or a class for expanded clones, and some rows have none.

J gene	V gene	D gene	clone size	CDR3 DNA	CDR3 protein
TRBJ2-6	TRBV28	TRBD1	.	TGTGCCAGCAGTGCCGGGACAGGGACCTTTGGGGCCAACGTCCTGACTTTC	CASSAGTGTFGANVLTF
TRBJ1-1	TRBV2	.	.	TGTGCCAGCAGAAAACAGGCGGAAACTGAAGCTTTCTTT	CASRKQAETEAFF
TRBJ2-5	TRBV14	TRBD1	.	TGTGCCAGCAGCCAAGGGAGAAGGACAGGGTGGGGAGAGACCCAGTACTTC	CASSQGRRTGWGETQYF
TRBJ2-2	TRBV7-2	.	.	TGTGCCAGCAGCTTAAGTTGGGGGACAATCACCGGGGAGCTGTTTTTT	CASSLSWGTITGELFF
TRBJ2-7	TRBV11-2	TRBD1	.	TGTGCCACCTTGGGGGGACAGGGATCTTACGAGCAGTACTTC	CATLGGQGSYEQYF
TRBJ1-4	TRBV2	.	.	TGTGCCAGCAGGGGGGACTTTGAAAAACTGTTTTTT	CASRGDFEKLFF
TRBJ2-7	TRBV5-1	TRBD2	.	TGCGCCAGCAGCTTGGAGACTAGCTCCAGGGTTGGGCAGTACTTC	CASSLETSSRVGQYF
TRBJ1-1	TRBV5-1	TRBD1	.	TGCGCCAGCAGCTTGGAGGGGGCGAACACTGAAGCTTTCTTT	CASSLEGANTEAFF
TRBJ2-3	TRBV6-4	TRBD2	.	TGTGCCAGCAGTGGACTAGCGGGAGGCACAGATACGCAGTATTTT	CASSGLAGGTDTQYF
TRBJ2-7	TRBV6-5	.	.	TGTGCCAGCACCGAAGGCCGGGGCGAGCAGTACTTC	CASTEGRGEQYF
TRBJ2-1	TRBV10-2	TRBD2	.	TGCGCCAGCAGTGCGGTTAGCGGGAGCAATGAGCAGTTCTTC	CASSAVSGSNEQFF
TRBJ2-7	TRBV6-1	.	once	TGTGCCAGCAGTGAAGTTCAGGGACAACACGAGCAGTACTTC	CASSEVQGQHEQYF
TRBJ1-1	TRBV19	.	.	TGTGCCAGTAGTATTGAGGGTTTGGGCACTGAAGCTTTCTTT	CASSIEGLGTEAFF
TRBJ2-7	TRBV28	.	.	TGTGCCAGCGGGGCCTCCTCCTACGAGCAGTACTTC	CASGASSYEQYF
TRBJ2-1	TRBV4-2	TRBD2	.	TGTGCCAGCAGCCCAGGACTAGCGGGAGACAATGAGCAGTTCTTC	CASSPGLAGDNEQFF
TRBJ2-3	TRBV19	TRBD2	.	TGTGCCAGTAGGGGACTAGCGGAAAGTGATACGCAGTATTTT	CASRGLAESDTQYF
TRBJ2-7	TRBV5-1	.	.	TGCGCCAGCAGCTTGAGTGGCGCAGGGTCCTACGAGCAGTACTTC	CASSLSGAGSYEQYF
TRBJ1-1	TRBV6-1	.	few	TGTGCCAGCAGTGATCGAGGGGGGAACACTGAAGCTTTCTTT	CASSDRGGNTEAFF
TRBJ2-3	TRBV27	TRBD1	.	TGTGCCAGCAGTCTCGTCACAGGGGTGGTCACAGATACGCAGTATTTT	CASSLVTGVVTDTQYF
TRBJ1-2	TRBV5-1	.	.	TGCGCCAGCAGCTTGGCATGGGGGCAAGGCTATGGCTACACCTTC	CASSLAWGQGYGYTF
TRBJ1-4	TRBV18	TRBD1	few	TGTGCCAGCTCACCTCTCACAGGGGGGGAAAAACTGTTTTTT	CASSPLTGGEKLFF
TRBJ2-2	TRBV27	TRBD1	.	TGTGCCAGCAGTCGCCCCCCAGGGGGCGGCACCGGGGAGCTGTTTTTT	CASSRPPGGGTGELFF
TRBJ2-7	TRBV7-2	TRBD2	.	TGTGCCAGCAGCTTACTAGCGGGAGATTACGAGCAGTACTTC	CASSLLAGDYEQYF
TRBJ2-6	TRBV7-2	.	.	TGTGCCAGCAGCACTAGGGGGTTATACTCTGGGGCCAACGTCCTGACTTTC	CASSTRGLYSGANVLTF
TRBJ2-1	TRBV6-4	TRBD2	.	TGTGCCACCGCCGAATCCGGGACTAGCGGCAACAATGAGCAGTTCTTC	CATAESGTSGNNEQFF
TRBJ2-7	TRBV11-2	TRBD2	.	TGTGCCAGCAGCTCCCTCAAGCGGGAGGGCCAGCTACAGCAGTACTTC	CASSSLKREGQLQQYF
TRBJ2-7	TRBV7-6	TRBD2	.	TGTGCCAGCAGCCCGATAGCGGGAAAGGGCGAGCAGTACTTC	CASSPIAGKGEQYF
TRBJ2-5	TRBV7-2	.	.	TGTGCCAGCAGCTTACTCTTAGGGACAATCGGCAAGACCCAGTACTTC	CASSLLLGTIGKTQYF
TRBJ2-2	TRBV29-1	TRBD2	.	TGCAGCGTAAAAAGGACTAGCGGGATGAACACCGGGGAGCTGTTTTTT	CSVKRTSGMNTGELFF
TRBJ2-5	TRBV6-1	TRBD2	.	TGTGCCAGCAGTGAACCCTTAGCGGGAGCTGAGACCCAGTACTTC	CASSEPLAGAETQYF
TRBJ1-2	TRBV7-8	.	.	TGTGCCAGCAGCCTCAGGGGTATTGATGGCTACACCTTC	CASSLRGIDGYTF
TRBJ2-5	TRBV7-9	TRBD1	.	TGTGCCAGCAGCCGTGGGACAGGGTCCCAAGAGACCCAGTACTTC	CASSRGTGSQETQYF
TRBJ2-6	TRBV2	.	.	TGTGCCACCCAGGGGAGTGCTGGGGCCAACGTCCTGACTTTC	CATQGSAGANVLTF
TRBJ1-2	TRBV6-5	.	once	TGTGTCAGCAGTTACAACAGGGCTTATAACTATGGCTACACCTTC	CVSSYNRAYNYGYTF
TRBJ2-2	TRBV4-1	TRBD2	.	TGCGCCAGCAGCCAAGTTAGGACTAGCGGGAAGGGGGAGCTGTTTTTT	CASSQVRTSGKGELFF
TRBJ1-1	TRBV6-5	.	.	TGTGCCAGCAGCCCCAGACAGCCTCACTCGGCTTTCTTT	CASSPRQPHSAFF
TRBJ2-1	TRBV9	TRBD2	once	TGTGCCAGCAGCGTAGGGTCAGGGCTAGCGGGCCTGAGCTCCTACAATGAGCAGTTCTTC	CASSVGSGLAGLSSYNEQFF
TRBJ1-1	TRBV27	.	.	TGTGCCAGCAGTTGGGGAGTGAGTCCAAACACTGAAGCTTTCTTT	CASSWGVSPNTEAFF
TRBJ2-2	TRBV5-1	TRBD1	once	TGCGCCAGCAGTTGGAGACAGGGGGCCTCCGGGGAGCTGTTTTTT	CASSWRQGASGELFF
TRBJ1-1	TRBV19	.	.	TGTGCCAGTAGATGGGAGCACCGGACTGAAGCTTTCTTT	CASRWEHRTEAFF
TRBJ2-3	TRBV9	TRBD2	.	TGTGCCAGTAAAATACTAGCGGGGGACACAGATACGCAGTATTTT	CASKILAGDTDTQYF
TRBJ1-1	TRBV5-1	.	.	TGCGCCAGCAGCACAGGGCCGAACACTGAAGCTTTCTTT	CASSTGPNTEAFF
TRBJ2-1	TRBV20-1	.	.	TGCAGTGCTAGAGCGGGGACAGAGCAGTTCTTC	CSARAGTEQFF
TRBJ1-1	TRBV5-1	.	.	TGCGCCAGCAGCTTGTGGTCCCTAGTAGCACAGGGTCCCACTGAAGCTTTCTTT	CASSLWSLVAQGPTEAFF
TRBJ2-3	TRBV2	.	.	TGTGCCAGCAGCGTACAGTTCACAGATACGCAGTATTTT	CASSVQFTDTQYF
TRBJ2-7	TRBV18	.	.	TGTGCCAGCTCACCACCCGCGACATTCTCCTACGAGCAGTACTTC	CASSPPATFSYEQYF
TRBJ1-1	TRBV5-6	.	.	TGTGCCAGCAGCTTGAGCCGCCGGGACAAAGTGTTT	CASSLSRRDKVF
TRBJ2-7	TRBV29-1	.	.	TGCAGCGTCCTCACGGGGAGCGAGCAGTACTTC	CSVLTGSEQYF
TRBJ2-7	TRBV11-2	TRBD1	.	TGTGCCAGCAGCTATCTGCTTGGGACAGGGGACCACGAGCAGTACTTC	CASSYLLGTGDHEQYF
TRBJ2-7	TRBV5-1	TRBD2	.	TGCGCCAGCAGCTGGGGGGGGAGCTACGAGCAGTACTTC	CASSWGGSYEQYF
TRBJ2-7	TRBV5-1	TRBD2	.	TGCGCCAGCATTGGTCGTAGACTAGCGGGGGGTTACTACGAGCAGTACTTC	CASIGRRLAGGYYEQYF
TRBJ2-3	TRBV6-5	TRBD2	.	TGTGCCAGCAGTTACTCGAACCGGGGAGGGTCTGGTACGCAGTATTTT	CASSYSNRGGSGTQYF
TRBJ2-1	TRBV7-2	TRBD2	.	TGTGCCAGCAGCTTCGGACTAGCGGTAGCCTACAATGAGCAGTTCTTC	CASSFGLAVAYNEQFF
TRBJ1-5	TRBV6-5	.	.	TGTGCCAGCAGACGACAAACCTCAAGCAATCAGCCCCAGCATTTT	CASRRQTSSNQPQHF
TRBJ2-3	TRBV27	.	.	TGTGCCAGCAGTTCGGGGCCCGGGAGTGGGGGAGATACGCAGTATTTT	CASSSGPGSGGDTQYF